A selection of T cell receptor beta chains follows, all from one sample in a study of T-cell reconstitution after alpha-beta-depleted transplantation in children. TCRdb reprocessed the PCR reads with MiXCR, giving one entry per CDR3 protein. The sample yields approximately 980,000 distinct CDR3 sequences, around 30% seen once. The sample was PBMCs, mostly from graft donor cells, taken 360 days after TCRalphabeta/CD19-depleted stem cell transplant. The source of these receptors is a boy younger than two who had a stem cell transplant for SCID, so the T cells may come from the graft donor. CDR3s include the opening cysteine and the closing phenylalanine or tryptophan. Fields, in order: D gene, J gene, V gene, clone size, CDR3 protein, CDR3 DNA. The D gene is left open where the match is weak. Clone size is not always given. Where it is, it says once, few, many or a class for expanded clones.

. | TRBJ2-7 | TRBV7-2 | few | CASSLIRWGYEQYF | TGTGCCAGCAGCTTAATAAGGTGGGGCTACGAGCAGTACTTC
TRBD2 | TRBJ2-3 | TRBV25-1 | few | CASSDWRGTTDTQYF | TGTGCCAGCAGTGATTGGCGGGGGACCACAGATACGCAGTATTTT
TRBD1 | TRBJ2-7 | TRBV20-1 | few | CSARNPGQGSYEQYF | TGCAGTGCTAGAAATCCGGGACAGGGGTCCTACGAGCAGTACTTC
TRBD2 | TRBJ2-7 | TRBV6-6 | . | CASSYGQRGASYEQYF | TGTGCCAGCAGTTACGGGCAGCGGGGGGCATCCTACGAGCAGTACTTC
TRBD1 | TRBJ2-5 | TRBV20-1 | few | CSAVQGLETQYF | TGCAGTGCCGTACAGGGGCTGGAGACCCAGTACTTC
TRBD1 | TRBJ2-7 | TRBV6-1 | few | CASRHGAGGSYEQYF | TGTGCCAGCAGGCACGGGGCAGGGGGTTCCTACGAGCAGTACTTC
TRBD1 | TRBJ2-5 | TRBV18 | many | CASSGTGGQETQYF | TGTGCCAGCTCCGGGACAGGGGGCCAAGAGACCCAGTACTTC
. | TRBJ1-3 | TRBV12-3/TRBV12-4 | . | CASSQTGPGNTIYF | TGTGCCAGCAGCCAAACAGGGCCTGGAAACACCATATATTTT
TRBD2 | TRBJ2-3 | TRBV28 | . | CASSLASGPDTQYF | TGTGCCAGCAGTTTAGCTAGCGGGCCTGATACGCAGTATTTT
TRBD1 | TRBJ1-5 | TRBV6-1 | few | CASSVQGASQPQHF | TGTGCCAGCAGTGTCCAGGGGGCGAGCCAGCCCCAGCATTTT
. | TRBJ2-5 | TRBV29-1 | few | CSVVYGGGQETQYF | TGCAGCGTTGTGTACGGGGGCGGGCAAGAGACCCAGTACTTC
. | TRBJ2-3 | TRBV5-1 | . | CASSFGPVADTQYF | TGCGCCAGCAGCTTCGGGCCTGTTGCAGATACGCAGTATTTT
. | TRBJ1-5 | TRBV27 | few | CARCTRDKELQPQHF | TGTGCCAGATGCACCCGGGACAAGGAACTTCAGCCCCAGCATTTT
TRBD1 | TRBJ2-7 | TRBV28 | . | CASSSPLLQGANYEQYF | TGTGCCAGCAGTTCGCCCTTACTACAGGGGGCGAACTACGAGCAGTACTTC
. | TRBJ2-1 | TRBV6-2/TRBV6-3 | few | CASKSGGALYNEQFF | TGTGCCAGCAAATCTGGGGGCGCACTATACAATGAGCAGTTCTTC
TRBD2 | TRBJ2-1 | TRBV10-3 | . | CATTRLAGSYNEQFF | TGTGCCACCACTAGACTAGCGGGGTCCTACAATGAGCAGTTCTTC
. | TRBJ1-5 | TRBV10-3 | . | CAISKTANQPQHF | TGTGCCATCAGTAAGACAGCCAATCAGCCCCAGCATTTT
. | TRBJ2-1 | TRBV3-1 | . | CASSHTTRDHNEQFF | TGTGCCAGCAGCCACACGACTAGGGATCACAATGAGCAGTTCTTC
. | TRBJ2-1 | TRBV7-9 | . | CASMVADEQFF | TGTGCCAGCATGGTTGCGGATGAGCAGTTCTTC
. | TRBJ2-5 | TRBV5-1 | few | CASSLSVF | TGCGCCAGCAGCTTGTCGGTCTTC
. | TRBJ2-3 | TRBV10-3 | few | CAISESGFSTDTQYF | TGTGCCATCAGTGAGTCGGGGTTTAGCACAGATACGCAGTATTTT
. | TRBJ2-3 | TRBV15 | . | CATSRGDGGSTDTQYF | TGTGCCACCAGCAGAGGGGATGGGGGGAGCACAGATACGCAGTATTTT
TRBD1 | TRBJ1-2 | TRBV6-5 | few | CASSLGGTGKGYTF | TGTGCCAGCAGCCTCGGAGGGACAGGGAAGGGCTACACCTTC
TRBD2 | TRBJ2-7 | TRBV20-1 | . | CSAQAGDPSYEQYF | TGCAGTGCCCAAGCGGGGGATCCTTCCTACGAGCAGTACTTC
. | TRBJ2-7 | TRBV7-6 | . | CASSALATGSYEQYF | TGTGCCAGCAGCGCCTTAGCGACAGGCTCCTACGAGCAGTACTTC
. | TRBJ2-7 | TRBV29-1 | . | CSVRLTPYEQYF | TGCAGCGTACGCCTTACTCCCTACGAGCAGTACTTC
TRBD2 | TRBJ2-1 | TRBV5-1 | . | CASSLGTSGGTFNEQFF | TGCGCCAGCAGCCTAGGGACTAGCGGGGGCACTTTCAATGAGCAGTTCTTC
TRBD2 | TRBJ2-1 | TRBV20-1 | many | CSARDPASGRYNEQFF | TGCAGTGCTAGAGATCCGGCTAGCGGCCGATACAATGAGCAGTTCTTC
. | TRBJ2-5 | TRBV28 | few | CASSLTVVDLRGEETQYF | TGTGCCAGCAGCCTGACCGTTGTAGATCTGAGGGGGGAAGAGACCCAGTACTTC
TRBD2 | TRBJ2-3 | TRBV5-4 | few | CASSLVHAGGSQYF | TGTGCCAGCAGCCTCGTCCATGCGGGAGGGTCCCAGTATTTT
. | TRBJ2-1 | TRBV15 | few | CATSRDPKGPYNEQFF | TGTGCCACCAGCAGAGATCCCAAGGGACCCTACAATGAGCAGTTCTTC
. | TRBJ1-2 | TRBV9 | . | CASSVVIAEEGGYNGYTF | TGTGCCAGCAGCGTAGTTATTGCGGAGGAGGGGGGTTACAATGGCTACACCTTC
. | TRBJ2-7 | TRBV13 | few | CASSLSSRGRESYEQYF | TGTGCCAGCAGCTTAAGTAGCCGAGGCAGGGAATCTTACGAGCAGTACTTC
TRBD1 | TRBJ2-7 | TRBV12-3/TRBV12-4 | many | CASSLGRRGLGEQYF | TGTGCCAGCAGTTTAGGTCGCAGGGGGTTGGGAGAGCAGTACTTC
TRBD2 | TRBJ2-7 | TRBV3-1 | . | CASSRLAGIYEQYF | TGTGCCAGCAGCCGACTAGCGGGGATCTACGAGCAGTACTTC
. | TRBJ1-2 | TRBV13 | . | CASSLGDGLYGYTF | TGTGCCAGCAGCTTAGGCGACGGGTTATATGGCTACACCTTC
. | TRBJ2-7 | TRBV7-9 | . | CASTPLDTSYEQYF | TGTGCCAGCACTCCCCTAGACACCTCCTACGAGCAGTACTTC
TRBD1 | TRBJ2-1 | TRBV4-3 | . | CASSQGTGKGDNEQFF | TGCGCCAGCAGCCAGGGGACAGGGAAGGGGGACAATGAGCAGTTCTTC
. | TRBJ2-7 | TRBV7-6 | few | CASTTRGNTYEQYF | TGTGCCAGCACCACGAGGGGAAACACCTACGAGCAGTACTTC
. | TRBJ2-6 | TRBV6-6 | few | CASSPLNVLTF | TGTGCCAGCAGTCCCCTCAACGTCCTGACTTTC
TRBD2 | TRBJ2-1 | TRBV2 | once | CASSSNLLADLDNEQFF | TGTGCCAGCAGTTCGAACCTACTAGCGGACCTTGACAATGAGCAGTTCTTC
TRBD2 | TRBJ2-7 | TRBV4-2 | . | CASSQTGLAGAYEQYF | TGTGCCAGCAGCCAAACGGGACTAGCGGGGGCCTACGAGCAGTACTTC
TRBD2 | TRBJ2-3 | TRBV29-1 | . | CSAETSGGLGDTQYF | TGCAGCGCCGAGACTAGCGGGGGACTCGGGGATACGCAGTATTTT
TRBD2 | TRBJ2-7 | TRBV2 | . | CASSEQREVYEQYF | TGTGCCAGCAGTGAACAACGGGAGGTCTACGAGCAGTACTTC
TRBD2 | TRBJ2-3 | TRBV4-2 | few | CASSEAGHTDTQYF | TGTGCCAGCAGCGAAGCGGGGCACACAGATACGCAGTATTTT
. | TRBJ2-7 | TRBV12-3/TRBV12-4 | . | CASSFHYYEQYF | TGTGCCAGCAGTTTCCACTACTACGAGCAGTACTTC
TRBD1 | TRBJ2-7 | TRBV29-1 | . | CSVTTGTASSYEQYF | TGCAGCGTGACAACCGGGACAGCGAGCTCCTACGAGCAGTACTTC
. | TRBJ2-2 | TRBV11-1 | few | CASSLVALILFDTGELFF | TGTGCCAGCAGCTTAGTAGCCCTAATCCTATTCGACACCGGGGAGCTGTTTTTT
. | TRBJ1-5 | TRBV6-5 | . | CASSYLGDQPQHF | TGTGCCAGCAGTTACTTAGGGGATCAGCCCCAGCATTTT
. | TRBJ1-1 | TRBV28 | . | CASSPGERGAFF | TGTGCCAGCAGCCCTGGTGAAAGGGGAGCTTTCTTT
TRBD2 | TRBJ2-5 | TRBV6-2/TRBV6-3 | . | CASSPRSQSGLAYLAETQYF | TGTGCCAGCAGTCCGAGGAGCCAATCGGGACTAGCATATCTCGCGGAGACCCAGTACTTC
. | TRBJ2-5 | TRBV2 | . | CASSDSRGWETQYF | TGTGCCAGCAGTGACAGTCGGGGTTGGGAGACCCAGTACTTC
TRBD2 | TRBJ2-2 | TRBV11-2 | few | CASTKTSGSNTGELFF | TGTGCCAGCACCAAGACTAGCGGATCGAACACCGGGGAGCTGTTTTTT